This TCR beta chain was sequenced in a study of HIV-infected patients and healthy controls. Alpha and beta constant-region primers primed reverse transcription of around 500 ng RNA. Separate chain-specific third strand synthesis with multiplexing indices produced the alpha and beta libraries. A 5' RACE adapter with a random hexamer and the SP2 primer site was joined to cDNA. The library got P5 and P7 elements plus a second index, then an approximately 24-cycle PCR. TCRdb fed the 5' RACE reads into MiXCR, producing one record per CDR3 protein. The sample contains tens of thousands of distinct CDR3 sequences, under 9% of which appear only once. Germline assignment: CDR1 SQVTM and CDR2 ANQGSEA. Between the trimmed V and J ends, which lost 8 bases and 1 base, there was a span of 16 bases. The CDR3 loop spans 14 amino acids. This clonotype occurred many times. As yet, its antigen is unknown. All unsorted peripheral T cells were captured because whole blood was used without fractionation.

Regarding the study as a whole: Diversity differences between study cohorts were not due to their slight age and sex differences. Untreated HIV+ repertoires had roughly threefold fewer distinct CDR3s and lower Shannon diversity than healthy controls.

The rearrangement links TRBV29-1 to TRBJ2-3; the D is unclear. Material: blood. The receptor was derived from an adult in good health. CDR3 amino acids: CSSRTEKGTDTQYF. The DNA for the CDR3 is TGCAGCTCGAGGACCGAGAAAGGCACAGATACGCAGTATTTT.